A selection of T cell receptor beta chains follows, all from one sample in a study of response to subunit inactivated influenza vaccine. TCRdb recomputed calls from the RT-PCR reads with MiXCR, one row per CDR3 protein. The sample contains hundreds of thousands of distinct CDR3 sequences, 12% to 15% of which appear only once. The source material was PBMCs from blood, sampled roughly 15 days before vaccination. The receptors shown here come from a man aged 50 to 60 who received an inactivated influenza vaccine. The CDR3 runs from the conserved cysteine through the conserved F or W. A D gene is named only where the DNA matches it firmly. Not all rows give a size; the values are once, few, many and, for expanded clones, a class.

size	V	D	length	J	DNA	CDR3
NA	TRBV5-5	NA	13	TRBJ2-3	TGTGCCAGCAGCCTAGGTCGATCGGATACGCAGTATTTT	CASSLGRSDTQYF
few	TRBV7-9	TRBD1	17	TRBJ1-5	TGTGCCAGCAGCCACGCCGGGGGGACAGTAAGGGGTCAGCCCCAGCATTTT	CASSHAGGTVRGQPQHF
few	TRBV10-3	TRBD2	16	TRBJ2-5	TGTGCCATCAGTGAGCTGATAGTGGGAGGGTTGGAGACCCAGTACTTC	CAISELIVGGLETQYF
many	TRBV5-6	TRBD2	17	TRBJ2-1	TGTGCCAGCAGCCGTAATAGGGGAGGGGTCTCCTACAATGAGCAGTTCTTC	CASSRNRGGVSYNEQFF
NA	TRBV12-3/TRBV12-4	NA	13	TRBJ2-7	TGTGCCAGCAGTCCCGATCGGTTGTCCGAGCAGTACTTC	CASSPDRLSEQYF
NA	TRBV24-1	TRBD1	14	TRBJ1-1	TGTGCCACCAGTACAGGGGCGATGAACACTGAAGCTTTCTTT	CATSTGAMNTEAFF
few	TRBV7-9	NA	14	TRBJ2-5	TGTGCCAGCAGCGCTAGCCCGCAGGGTGGTGTACTGTACTTC	CASSASPQGGVLYF
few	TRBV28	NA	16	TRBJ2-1	TGTGCCAGCAGCTCGGTGGGGGCCCACCTCTACAATGAGCAGTTCTTC	CASSSVGAHLYNEQFF
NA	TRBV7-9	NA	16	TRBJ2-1	TGTGCCAGCAGCAGACAACCGGGACCCCGGAAAAATGAGCAGTTCTTC	CASSRQPGPRKNEQFF
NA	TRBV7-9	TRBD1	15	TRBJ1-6	TGTGCCAGCAGAGGGGGACAGGGGTATAATTCACCCCTCCACTTT	CASRGGQGYNSPLHF
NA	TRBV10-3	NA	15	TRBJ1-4	TGTGCCATCAGTGAGTCAGTACAGGGCGGAGAAAAACTGTTTTTT	CAISESVQGGEKLFF
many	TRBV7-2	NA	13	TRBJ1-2	TGTGCCAGCAGCTCGGGATCGTTTTATGGCTACACCTTC	CASSSGSFYGYTF
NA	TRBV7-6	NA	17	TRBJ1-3	TGTGCCAGCAGCTTAGAACATGGCAGTTTCTCTGGAAACACCATATATTTT	CASSLEHGSFSGNTIYF
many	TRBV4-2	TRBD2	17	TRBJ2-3	TGTGCCAGCAGCCAAGAAGGGACTAGCGGGAGGTTGAATACGCAGTATTTT	CASSQEGTSGRLNTQYF